Listed below are T cell receptor beta chains from one sample, sequenced in a study of CD8+CD57+ T cells in acquired aplastic anemia. TCRdb re-analysed the reads in MiXCR, keeping a single row per CDR3 protein. This sample has 100,000 to 150,000 distinct CDR3 sequences, with approximately 36% found just once. Input material: sorted CD4+, CD8+, or CD8+CD57+ T cells (not recorded which) from PBMCs. Receptor source: a human donor with aplastic anemia. CDR3s include the opening cysteine and the closing phenylalanine or tryptophan. D genes are given only for firm matches. The listing skips clone size in some rows; elsewhere it reads once, few, many or a size class.

clone_size j_call v_call d_call cdr3_aa cdr3_nt
. TRBJ2-7 TRBV29-1 . CSVYGDYEQYF TGCAGCGTCTACGGGGACTACGAGCAGTACTTC
many TRBJ1-2 TRBV7-9 TRBD1 CASSPGQGLYGYTF TGTGCCAGCAGCCCTGGACAGGGTTTGTATGGCTACACCTTC
. TRBJ2-1 TRBV19 TRBD1 CASRDRLLNEQFF TGTGCCAGCAGGGACAGGCTCCTCAATGAGCAGTTCTTC
many TRBJ1-4 TRBV5-1 . CASSDTASNEKLFF TGCGCCAGCAGCGACACAGCGTCTAATGAAAAACTGTTTTTT
. TRBJ1-1 TRBV10-1 TRBD1 CASSGDRGNTEAFF TGCGCCAGCAGTGGTGACAGGGGGAATACTGAAGCTTTCTTT
many TRBJ1-2 TRBV5-5 TRBD1 CASSLLQGAWGYTF TGTGCCAGCAGCTTATTACAGGGGGCATGGGGCTACACCTTC
. TRBJ2-7 TRBV6-1 TRBD2 CASQTQRGGLDEQYF TGTGCCAGCCAAACCCAGCGGGGGGGCCTGGACGAGCAGTACTTC
. TRBJ2-5 TRBV20-1 TRBD2 CSARDHLAGGWETQYF TGCAGTGCTAGAGATCATCTAGCGGGAGGGTGGGAGACCCAGTACTTC
. TRBJ2-3 TRBV7-3 . CASSSRGPGTDTQYF TGTGCCAGCAGCTCTAGGGGCCCGGGCACAGATACGCAGTATTTT
many TRBJ2-5 TRBV20-1 TRBD1 CSARVVGQGVREETQYF TGCAGTGCTAGAGTCGTCGGACAGGGTGTCCGAGAAGAGACCCAGTACTTC
. TRBJ2-7 TRBV4-2 TRBD1 CASSFGTGTYEQYF TGTGCCAGCAGCTTCGGGACAGGGACCTACGAGCAGTACTTC
. TRBJ2-1 TRBV11-2 TRBD1 CASSYPRTGTDEQFF TGTGCCAGCAGCTATCCCAGGACAGGGACCGATGAGCAGTTCTTC
many TRBJ1-5 TRBV19 TRBD1 CASSIDKGRGGQPQHF TGTGCCAGTAGTATAGATAAGGGCAGGGGGGGCCAGCCCCAGCATTTT
. TRBJ1-1 TRBV11-2 . CASSLKSGSGTEAFF TGTGCCAGCAGCCTAAAATCAGGGTCGGGGACTGAAGCTTTCTTT
many TRBJ1-1 TRBV2 . CASSESPRSDTEAFF TGTGCCAGCAGTGAATCGCCGCGGTCCGACACTGAAGCTTTCTTT
. TRBJ2-3 TRBV27 . CASLDPSNTDTQYF TGTGCCAGCCTAGACCCTTCAAACACAGATACGCAGTATTTT
. TRBJ1-5 TRBV24-1 . CATSDRTVNQPQHF TGTGCCACCAGTGACAGGACAGTGAATCAGCCCCAGCATTTT